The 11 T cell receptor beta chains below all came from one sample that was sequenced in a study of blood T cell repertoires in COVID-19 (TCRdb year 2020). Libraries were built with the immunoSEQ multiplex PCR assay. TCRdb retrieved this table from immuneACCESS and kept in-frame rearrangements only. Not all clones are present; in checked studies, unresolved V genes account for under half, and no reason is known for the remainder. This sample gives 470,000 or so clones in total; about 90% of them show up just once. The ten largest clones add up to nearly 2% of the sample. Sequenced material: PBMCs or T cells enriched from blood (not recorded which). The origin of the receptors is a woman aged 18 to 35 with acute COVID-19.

The chain's CDR3 is CATSRDKLPTGEQYF. The CDR3 DNA follows: TGTGCCACCAGCAGAGATAAACTACCCACCGGCGAGCAGTACTTC. The rearrangement joins TRBV15 to TRBJ2-7; D is unresolved. Trimming stripped 0 bases from V and 6 bases from J, with 15 bases between. Germline V lookup: CDR1 LNHNV, CDR2 YYDKDF (reference sequence). The CDR3 has 15 amino acids. Complete variable domain (other parts from reference TRBV15 and TRBJ2-7): DAMVIQNPRYQVTQFGKPVTLSCSQTLNHNVMYWYQQKSSQAPKLLFHYYDKDFNNEADTPDNFQSRRPNTSFCFLDIRSPGLGDTAMYLCATSRDKLPTGEQYFGPGTRLTVT.

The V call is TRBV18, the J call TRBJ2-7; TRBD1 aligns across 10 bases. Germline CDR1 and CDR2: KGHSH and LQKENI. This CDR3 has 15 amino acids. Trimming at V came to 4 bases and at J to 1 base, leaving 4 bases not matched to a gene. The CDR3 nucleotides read TGTGCCAGCTCACGAGACAGGGGGCCGTCCTACGAGCAGTACTTC. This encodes CASSRDRGPSYEQYF. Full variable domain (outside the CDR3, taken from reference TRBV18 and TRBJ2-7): NAGVMQNPRHLVRRRGQEARLRCSPMKGHSHVYWYRQLPEEGLKFMVYLQKENIIDESGMPKERFSAEFPKEGPSILRIQQVVRGDSAAYFCASSRDRGPSYEQYFGPGTRLTVT.

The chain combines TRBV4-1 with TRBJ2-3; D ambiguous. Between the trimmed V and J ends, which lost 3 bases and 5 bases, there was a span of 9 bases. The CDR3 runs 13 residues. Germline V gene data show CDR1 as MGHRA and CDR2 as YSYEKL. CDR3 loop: CASSQASGDTQYF. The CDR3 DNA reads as TGCGCCAGCAGCCAGGCGTCGGGAGATACGCAGTATTTT.

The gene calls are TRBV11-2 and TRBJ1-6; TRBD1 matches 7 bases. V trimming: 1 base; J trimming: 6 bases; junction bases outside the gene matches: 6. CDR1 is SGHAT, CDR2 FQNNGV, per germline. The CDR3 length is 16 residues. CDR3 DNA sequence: TGTGCCAGCAGCTTAGTTTCCGGGACAGTTAATTCACCCCTCCACTTT. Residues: CASSLVSGTVNSPLHF.

The DNA of the CDR3 is TGTGCCAGCAGCTTATCCCGGGACACATCCTACGAGCAGTACTTC. Translation: CASSLSRDTSYEQYF. V and J are TRBV7-9 and TRBJ2-7; D might be TRBD1 (6 bases). Deletions cut 2 bases from V and 1 base from J, with 12 bases between. This CDR3 is 15 amino acids long. CDR1 SEHNR and CDR2 FQNEAQ come from the germline V gene (reference sequence).

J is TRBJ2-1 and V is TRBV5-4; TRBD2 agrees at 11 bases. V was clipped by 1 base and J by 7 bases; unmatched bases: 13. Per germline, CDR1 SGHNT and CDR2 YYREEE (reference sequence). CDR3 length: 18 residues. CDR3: CASSLYISGGALRNEQFF. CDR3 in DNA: TGTGCCAGCAGCTTGTATATTAGCGGGGGGGCCCTTCGGAATGAGCAGTTCTTC.

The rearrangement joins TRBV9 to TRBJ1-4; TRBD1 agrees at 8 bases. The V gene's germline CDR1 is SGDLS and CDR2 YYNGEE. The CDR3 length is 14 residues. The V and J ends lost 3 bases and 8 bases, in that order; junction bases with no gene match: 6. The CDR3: CASSGTGLREKLFF. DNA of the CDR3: TGTGCCAGCAGCGGGACAGGGCTGAGGGAAAAACTGTTTTTT.

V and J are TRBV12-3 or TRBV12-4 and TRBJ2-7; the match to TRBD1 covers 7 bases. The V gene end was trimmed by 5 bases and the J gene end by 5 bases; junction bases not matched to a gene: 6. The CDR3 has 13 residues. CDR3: CASSRRDSNEQYF. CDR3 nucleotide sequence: TGTGCCAGCAGTCGCCGGGACAGCAACGAGCAGTACTTC.

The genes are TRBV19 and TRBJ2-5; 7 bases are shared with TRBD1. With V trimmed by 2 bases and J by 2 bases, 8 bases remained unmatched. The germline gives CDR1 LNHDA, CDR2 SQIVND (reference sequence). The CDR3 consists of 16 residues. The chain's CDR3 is CASSIKPTGAQETQYF. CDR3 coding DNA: TGTGCCAGTAGTATAAAACCCACAGGGGCACAAGAGACCCAGTACTTC. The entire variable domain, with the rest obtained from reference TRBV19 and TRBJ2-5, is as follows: DGGITQSPKYLFRKEGQNVTLSCEQNLNHDAMYWYRQDPGQGLRLIYYSQIVNDFQKGDIAEGYSVSREKKESFPLTVTSAQKNPTAFYLCASSIKPTGAQETQYFGPGTRLLVL.

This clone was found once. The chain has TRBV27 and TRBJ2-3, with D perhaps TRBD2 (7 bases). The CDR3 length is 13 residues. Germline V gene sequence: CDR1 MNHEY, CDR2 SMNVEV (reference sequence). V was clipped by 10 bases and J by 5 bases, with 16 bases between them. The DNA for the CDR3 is TGTGCCACCAGGGGCGGGAGTTTAGATACGCAGTATTTT. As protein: CATRGGSLDTQYF.

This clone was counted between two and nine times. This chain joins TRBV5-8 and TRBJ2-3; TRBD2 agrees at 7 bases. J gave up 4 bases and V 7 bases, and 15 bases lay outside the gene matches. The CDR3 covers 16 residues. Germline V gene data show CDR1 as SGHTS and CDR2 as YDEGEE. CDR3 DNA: TGTGCCAGCCGCAGGGAGGCGGGAGAGGGGTCAGATACGCAGTATTTT. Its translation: CASRREAGEGSDTQYF.